This T cell receptor (beta chain) came from a study of OX40 agonist ivuxolimab in advanced cancers. Study-wide background: With a range of roughly 20 to 90, age averaged roughly 61 years, and roughly 80% were male.

Profiling relied on immunoSEQ multiplex PCR, and the TCRdb table lists in-frame clones only, not all of them. The repertoire has 55,000 to 90,000 clones, approximately 86% of them found once; the top ten carry 2% to 2.5%. The sample consisted of CD4+ or CD8+ T cells sorted from blood, taken in a trial of the OX40 agonist ivuxolimab. The TCR originated in an adult with an advanced solid tumor such as melanoma, head and neck, liver or kidney cancer.

CDR3 in amino acids: CASSAPDRGQTQYF. The CDR3 region has the DNA TGTGCCAGCAGCGCCCCGGACAGGGGACAGACCCAGTACTTC. This chain joins TRBV7-6 and TRBJ2-5, with 9 bases fitting TRBD1. The junction had 7 bases not matched to a gene; V was cut back by 5 bases and J by 6 bases. CDR1 and CDR2 from the germline V gene are SGHVS and FNYEAQ. The CDR3 is 14 residues long.